Presented here are 5 T cell receptor beta chains from one specimen sequenced in a study of neurological immune-mediated disorders. Using its own MiXCR run on the 5' RACE reads, TCRdb lists one record per CDR3 protein. The sample has tens of thousands of distinct CDR3 sequences; 10% are singletons. The material sequenced was PBMCs. The source of these receptors is a man in his forties in good health.

At least ten counts were recorded for this clonotype. The chain links TRBV7-9 to TRBJ2-7, with 8 bases fitting TRBD2. The germline CDR1 and CDR2 sequences are SEHNR and FQNEAQ (reference sequence). Trimming at V came to 4 bases and at J to 7 bases, leaving 12 bases not matched to a gene. The CDR3 runs to 15 residues. CDR3 residues: CASSSSPGLGSEQYF. The CDR3 DNA follows: TGTGCCAGCAGCTCTAGCCCGGGACTAGGCTCAGAGCAGTACTTC.

Many counts were recorded for this clonotype. The chain links TRBV3-1 to TRBJ2-7, with 7 positions matching TRBD1. V trimming: 4 bases; J trimming: 3 bases; junction bases outside the gene matches: 3. The CDR3 is 13 residues long. Per germline, CDR1 LGHDT and CDR2 YNNKEL (reference sequence). In DNA form, the CDR3 reads TGTGCCAGCAGCCTCGGGACAGTCTACGAGCAGTACTTC. This encodes CASSLGTVYEQYF.

This clonotype was counted ten times or more. The chain employs TRBV7-2 and TRBJ2-3; 12 bases are a match to TRBD2. The germline V gene encodes CDR1 SGHTA and CDR2 FQGNSA. CDR3 size: 15 residues. J gave up 6 bases and V 5 bases, and 6 bases lay outside the gene matches. This CDR3 is CASSDLAGGYDTQYF. The CDR3 nucleotides are TGTGCCAGCAGCGACCTAGCGGGGGGGTACGATACGCAGTATTTT. Variable domain in full (rest from reference TRBV7-2 and TRBJ2-3): GAGVSQSPSNKVTEKGKDVELRCDPISGHTALYWYRQSLGQGLEFLIYFQGNSAPDKSGLPSDRFSAERTGGSVSTLTIQRTQQEDSAVYLCASSDLAGGYDTQYFGPGTRLTVL.

This clonotype showed up many times. V usage is TRBV3-1 and J usage is TRBJ2-5; D is unresolved. Germline V lookup: CDR1 LGHDT, CDR2 YNNKEL (reference sequence). The length of the CDR3 is 15 residues. V lost 1 base and J 5 bases, leaving 14 bases between the germline ends. The DNA of the CDR3 is TGTGCCAGCAGCCAAGCTCACGGGCCGGAGGAGACCCAGTACTTC. It translates to CASSQAHGPEETQYF.

The sample holds many counts of this clonotype. This chain uses TRBV20-1 with TRBJ2-5; 7 positions agree with TRBD1. Germline values: CDR1 DFQATT, CDR2 SNEGSKA (reference sequence). The CDR3 length is 15 residues. V dropped 6 bases and J dropped 2; count of bases not matched to a gene: 12. CDR3 sequence: CSARPGGAHQETQYF. The CDR3, as DNA: TGCAGTGCCCGCCCAGGGGGAGCCCATCAAGAGACCCAGTACTTC.